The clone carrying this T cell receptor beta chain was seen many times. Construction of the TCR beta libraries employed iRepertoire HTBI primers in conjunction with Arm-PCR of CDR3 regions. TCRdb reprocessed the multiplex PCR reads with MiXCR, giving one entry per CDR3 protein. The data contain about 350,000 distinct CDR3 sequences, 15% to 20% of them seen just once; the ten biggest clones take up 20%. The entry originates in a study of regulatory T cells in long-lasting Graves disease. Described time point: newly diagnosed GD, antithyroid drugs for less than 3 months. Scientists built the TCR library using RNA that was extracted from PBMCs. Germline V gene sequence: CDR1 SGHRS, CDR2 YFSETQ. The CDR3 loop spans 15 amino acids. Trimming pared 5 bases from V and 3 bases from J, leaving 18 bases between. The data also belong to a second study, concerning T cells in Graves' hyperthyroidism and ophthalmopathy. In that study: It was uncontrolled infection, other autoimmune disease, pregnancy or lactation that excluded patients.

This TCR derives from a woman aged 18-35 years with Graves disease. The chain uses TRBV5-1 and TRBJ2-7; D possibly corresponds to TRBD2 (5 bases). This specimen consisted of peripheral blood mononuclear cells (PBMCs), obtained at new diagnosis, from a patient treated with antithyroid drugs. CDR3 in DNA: TGCGCCAGCAGTGTTCGACCGGGGAAGGGCTACGAGCAGTACTTC. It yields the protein CASSVRPGKGYEQYF.